The clone carrying this T cell receptor beta chain was seen a handful of times. Its antigen is not identified. This specimen belongs to a study of regulatory T cells in long-lasting Graves disease. Arm-PCR with iRepertoire HTBI primers amplified the CDR3 regions for these TCR beta libraries. In the study's own analysis: Looking across samples, the authors found some 60 TRBV and fewer than 15 TRBJ segments. TCRdb recomputed calls from the multiplex PCR reads with MiXCR, one row per CDR3 protein. What appears here as the V and J calls and clone size reflects TCRdb's work, not the paper's. The sample lists approximately 400,000 distinct CDR3 sequences, about 15% seen once, with roughly a sixth in the top ten. Germline loops: CDR1 MDHEN, CDR2 SYDVKM. The CDR3 runs to 14 residues. J was trimmed by 2 bases and V by 7 bases; bases with no gene match: 7. Study-level results: TRBV28 was favored in persistent disease, as were TRBJ1-2 and TRBJ2-5.

Time point reported: newly diagnosed GD, antithyroid drugs for less than 3 months. Scientists built the TCR library using RNA that was extracted from PBMCs. The sample was also reused in another study, on T cells in Graves' hyperthyroidism and ophthalmopathy. That investigation notes: Clonotypes that were expanded in thyroid above 0.001 mostly appeared in blood too. In validation, the model predicted ophthalmopathy. These predictions came a median roughly 6.5 months before onset.

This TCR was recovered from a woman aged 25 to 39 with Graves disease. The chain employs TRBV28 and TRBJ2-7; 8 bases align to TRBD2. Source: peripheral blood mononuclear cells (PBMCs), taken at new diagnosis, from a patient treated with antithyroid drugs. CDR3 nucleotide sequence: TGTGCCAGCACCCTCTCCGGGAGGGCCTACGAGCAGTACTTC. Translation: CASTLSGRAYEQYF.